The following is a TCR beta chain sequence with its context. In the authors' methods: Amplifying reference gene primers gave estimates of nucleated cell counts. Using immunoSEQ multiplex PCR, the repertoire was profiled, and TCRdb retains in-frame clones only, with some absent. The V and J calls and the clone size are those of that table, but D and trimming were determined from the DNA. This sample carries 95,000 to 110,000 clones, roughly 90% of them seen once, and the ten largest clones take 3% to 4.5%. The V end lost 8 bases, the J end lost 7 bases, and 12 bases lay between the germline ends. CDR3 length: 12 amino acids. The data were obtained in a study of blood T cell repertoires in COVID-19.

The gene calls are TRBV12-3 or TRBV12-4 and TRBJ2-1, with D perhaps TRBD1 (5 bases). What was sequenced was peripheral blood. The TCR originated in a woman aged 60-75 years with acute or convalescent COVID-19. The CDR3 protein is CASGANINEQFF. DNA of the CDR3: TGTGCCAGCGGGGCTAACATTAATGAGCAGTTCTTC.